This TCR beta chain was sequenced for a study of vaccination and CD4 T cells after COVID-19. Noted treatment: roughly 10-day PBMC culture with coronavirus spike peptide pools or control peptides (ViraFEST assay). Peptide pools at approximately 10 ug/ml and IL-2 at approximately 10 IU/ml were added to cultures of 1.5 million to 2 million PBMCs per well. Negative selection recovered the CD4+ T cells once they had spent 10 days in culture. The CDR3 runs to 13 residues. Trimming left V 2 bases short and J 9 bases short, with 12 bases between. CDR1 LGHNA and CDR2 YSLEER come from the germline V gene. Note on this clonotype: Its cognate antigen is unknown.

Sequenced with the Oncomine TCR Beta short-read assay was DNA taken from cultured CD4+ T cells. Genomic DNA was isolated from CD4+ T cells that had been cultured. TCRdb redid the calling of the PCR reads with MiXCR, one entry per CDR3 protein. The sample consists of some 13,000 distinct CDR3 sequences, about two thirds of them appearing once. The chain couples TRBV4-3 to TRBJ2-3; D tentatively reads TRBD1 or TRBD2 (5 bases each). This receptor was identified in a human donor who had recovered from COVID-19. Sequenced input: CD4+ T cells from blood, cultured in vitro. The chain's CDR3 is CASSQSSGTTQYF. CDR3 nucleotide sequence: TGCGCCAGCAGCCAATCATCCGGGACCACGCAGTATTTT.